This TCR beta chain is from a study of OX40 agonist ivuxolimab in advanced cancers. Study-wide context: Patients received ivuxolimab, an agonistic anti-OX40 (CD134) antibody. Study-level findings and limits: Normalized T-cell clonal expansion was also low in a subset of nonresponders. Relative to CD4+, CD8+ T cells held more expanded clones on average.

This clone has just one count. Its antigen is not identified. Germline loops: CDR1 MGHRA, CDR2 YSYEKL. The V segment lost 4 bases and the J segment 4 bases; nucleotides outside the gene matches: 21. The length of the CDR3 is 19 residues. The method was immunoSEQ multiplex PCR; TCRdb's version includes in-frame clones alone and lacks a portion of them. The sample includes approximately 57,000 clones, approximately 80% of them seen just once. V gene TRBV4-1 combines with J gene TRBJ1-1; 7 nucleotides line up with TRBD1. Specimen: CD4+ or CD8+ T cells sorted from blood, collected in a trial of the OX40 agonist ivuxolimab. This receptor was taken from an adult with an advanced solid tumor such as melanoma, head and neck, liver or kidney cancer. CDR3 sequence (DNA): TGCGCCAGCAGCCCATTCTACATTCCGACAGGGACCTTAACCACTGAAGCTTTCTTT. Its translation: CASSPFYIPTGTLTTEAFF.